The TCR beta chain under discussion was sequenced for a study of siplizumab effects on memory and regulatory T cells. Study-wide results and caveats: With siplizumab, Treg-derived clones averaged roughly 66% of mappable alloreactive CD4+ clones, versus around 28% in controls. A major contribution to the alloresponse seemed to be made by naive T cells, which seemed more diverse than memory cells. Among alloreactive clones, only a minor fraction mapped to unstimulated subsets. Suppressive function of proliferating Tregs from siplizumab cultures was not confirmed.

J gave up 7 bases and V 1 base, and 6 bases lay outside the gene matches. CDR3 length equals 15 residues. The germline V gene encodes CDR1 SGHTA and CDR2 FQGTGA. Concerning this clone itself: The target antigen is unknown.

Only in-frame clones appear in the TCRdb table, and some are missing; sequencing was by immunoSEQ multiplex PCR. The profile covers nearly 85,000 clones, with around 90% appearing a single time and over 1.5% taken by the ten largest. The genes are TRBV7-3 and TRBJ2-1, with 8 bases matching TRBD2. This TCR came from a human donor in good health. Material for sequencing was Tregs sorted from blood. The CDR3 spells CASSLIAGGPNEQFF. CDR3 nucleotides: TGTGCCAGCAGCTTAATTGCGGGGGGACCGAATGAGCAGTTCTTC.